This entry features one T cell receptor beta chain sequence. TCRdb re-called the 5' RACE reads; one entry per CDR3 protein, DNA not given. The sample has about 420,000 distinct CDR3 sequences; the top ten hold 2% to 3%. This sample is part of a study of monozygotic twins with inflammatory bowel disease. This CDR3 comprises 14 residues. CDR1 and CDR2 from the germline V gene are SGHTA and FQGTGA. The V and J genes are TRBV7-3 and TRBJ2-7; TCRdb proposes TRBD1, but this gene call is untestable without DNA. The specimen sequenced was blood. The sequence derives from a human donor with ulcerative colitis or Crohn's disease, or a healthy co-twin of an affected twin (not recorded which). CDR3 in amino acids: CASSLVHNMGEQYF.